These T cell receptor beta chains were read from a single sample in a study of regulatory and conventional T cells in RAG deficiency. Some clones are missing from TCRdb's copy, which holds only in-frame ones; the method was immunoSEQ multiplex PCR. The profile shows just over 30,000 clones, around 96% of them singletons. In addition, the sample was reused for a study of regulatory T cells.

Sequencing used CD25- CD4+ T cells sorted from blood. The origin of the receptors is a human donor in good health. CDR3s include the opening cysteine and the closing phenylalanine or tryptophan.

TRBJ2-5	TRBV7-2	CASSLRQWGQETQYF
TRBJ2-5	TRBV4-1	CASSQDRYALRYF
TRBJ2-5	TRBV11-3	CASSPRKGGGETQYF
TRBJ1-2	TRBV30	CAWTTRGAYGYTF
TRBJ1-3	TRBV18	CASSPPWGDSGNTIYF
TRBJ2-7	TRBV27	CASSLSSSGGAWEQYF
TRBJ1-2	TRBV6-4	CASSPLYAGTICPF
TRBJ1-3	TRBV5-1	CASRPVAGHGNTIYF
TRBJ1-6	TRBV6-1	CASSEAQRGSYNSPLHF
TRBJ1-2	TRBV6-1	CASRESINYGYTF
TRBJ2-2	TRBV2	CASRRAGNTGELFF
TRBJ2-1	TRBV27	CASSPRIAGWSYNEQFF
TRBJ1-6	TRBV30	CAWRVQGADNSPLHF
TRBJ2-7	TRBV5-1	CASSSDRTYEQYF
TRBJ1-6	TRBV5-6	CASSLQGARNSPLHF
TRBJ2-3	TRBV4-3	CASSRTSVSTDTQYF
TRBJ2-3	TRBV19	CASGSGGRASTDTQYF
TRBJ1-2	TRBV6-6	CASSYDTNYGYTF
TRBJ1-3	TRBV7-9	CASSALRDRAGNTIYF
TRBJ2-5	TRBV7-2	CASSPNSGVETQYF
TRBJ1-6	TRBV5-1	CASSQQESYSPLHF
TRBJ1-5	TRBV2	CASRVTQNQPQHF
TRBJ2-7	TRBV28	CASSSSPPSSGTTYEQYF
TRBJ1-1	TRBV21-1	CASSIDARVTEAFF
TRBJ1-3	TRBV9	CASSPQTAIAGNTIYF
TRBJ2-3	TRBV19	CASSIRISAIREDTQYF
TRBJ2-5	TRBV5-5	CASMGAIVETQYF
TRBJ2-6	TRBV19	CASSSGTGGPGANVLTF
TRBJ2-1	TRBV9	CASSGRRDRGVGEQFF
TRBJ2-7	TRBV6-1	CASSRGDSTYEQYF
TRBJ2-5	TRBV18	CASSPGQQETQYF
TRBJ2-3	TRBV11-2	CASSLDLGGPDTQYF
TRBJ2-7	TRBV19	CASSKDNSYEQYF
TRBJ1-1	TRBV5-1	CASSSSVLNTEAFF
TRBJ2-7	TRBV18	CASSPPENRDGEQYF
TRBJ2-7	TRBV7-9	CASRWAGGRSSYEQYF